This is a list of T cell receptor beta chains from one sample in a study of cytomegalovirus exposure and HLA in healthy donors. Sequencing used immunoSEQ multiplex PCR; TCRdb keeps in-frame clones, though not all of them. Among some 100,000 clones listed, 81% were seen once. The sequenced material came from PBMCs. These receptors were taken from a woman aged 25 to 39 in good health and CMV-seronegative. Both conserved end residues are part of each CDR3. Fields, in order: D gene, V gene, J gene, clone size, CDR3 protein, CDR3 DNA. A D gene is named only where the DNA matches it firmly. Not every row has a clone size; where given, it reads once, few, many or a size class.

>.|TRBV29-1|TRBJ2-4|once
CSVANSQGNIQYF
TGCAGCGTTGCGAACTCCCAGGGAAACATTCAGTACTTC
>.|TRBV6-5|TRBJ1-1|.
CASSSSGDIMNTEAFF
TGTGCCAGCAGTTCCTCCGGGGACATCATGAACACTGAAGCTTTCTTT
>.|TRBV15|TRBJ1-1|once
CATSSRIVADTEAFF
TGTGCCACCAGCTCGCGCATAGTAGCTGACACTGAAGCTTTCTTT
>.|TRBV15|TRBJ2-7|.
CATSRDSEVFGQSPYEQYF
TGTGCCACCAGCAGAGATAGTGAAGTTTTCGGACAGAGCCCCTACGAGCAGTACTTC
>.|TRBV11-2|TRBJ1-4|few
CASSRLINEKLFF
TGTGCCAGCAGCCGACTGATTAATGAAAAACTGTTTTTT
>TRBD2|TRBV28|TRBJ2-1|once
CASSSRGLAPTFGEQFF
TGTGCCAGCAGTTCCCGAGGACTAGCGCCTACCTTCGGTGAGCAGTTCTTC
>TRBD1|TRBV5-4|TRBJ2-7|.
CASSRATGVVYEQYF
TGTGCCAGCAGCCGAGCCACAGGGGTAGTCTACGAGCAGTACTTC
>.|TRBV28|TRBJ2-1|.
CASSFRLGGRDEQFF
TGTGCCAGCAGTTTCCGCTTAGGGGGAAGAGATGAGCAGTTCTTC
>TRBD2|TRBV7-2|TRBJ2-7|.
CASREGLADIWEQYF
TGTGCCAGCAGAGAGGGACTAGCGGATATTTGGGAGCAGTACTTC
>.|TRBV18|TRBJ1-2|.
CASSRGEGYSGYTF
TGTGCCAGCTCCCGTGGTGAGGGTTATTCTGGCTACACCTTC
>.|TRBV4-3|TRBJ2-3|.
CASKAGDTGTQYF
TGCGCCAGCAAGGCTGGAGATACGGGTACGCAGTATTTT
>.|TRBV2|TRBJ1-4|.
CASSLQGRESEKLFF
TGTGCCAGCAGTCTACAGGGTAGAGAAAGCGAAAAACTGTTTTTT
>.|TRBV5-1|TRBJ2-1|once
CASSAQYNEQFF
TGCGCCAGCAGCGCCCAGTACAATGAGCAGTTCTTC
>TRBD2|TRBV5-4|TRBJ2-2|once
CASSYQSGRRGAGELFF
TGTGCCAGCAGCTACCAGAGCGGGAGGCGGGGGGCCGGGGAGCTGTTTTTT
>TRBD2|TRBV2|TRBJ2-3|few
CAGSSGINTDTQYF
TGTGCCGGTTCCAGCGGGATAAACACAGATACGCAGTATTTT
>TRBD2|TRBV5-6|TRBJ2-5|few
CASSLGMLAVQETQYF
TGTGCCAGCAGCTTGGGAATGCTAGCGGTTCAAGAGACCCAGTACTTC
>TRBD2|TRBV4-1|TRBJ2-3|.
CASSQERGLDTDTQYF
TGCGCCAGCAGCCAAGAACGAGGACTAGACACAGATACGCAGTATTTT
>TRBD1|TRBV29-1|TRBJ2-1|.
CSVNRDSIYNEQFF
TGCAGCGTGAACCGGGACAGTATCTACAATGAGCAGTTCTTC
>TRBD1|TRBV6-6|TRBJ1-2|.
CASRSAGTGGRGYTF
TGTGCCAGCAGGTCCGCCGGGACAGGGGGCAGAGGCTACACCTTC
>.|TRBV27|TRBJ1-4|.
CATGMREKLFF
TGTGCCACCGGGATGAGGGAAAAACTGTTTTTT
>.|TRBV7-9|TRBJ2-3|.
CASSSQNPLLAQQGDTQYF
TGTGCCAGCAGCTCCCAGAACCCTTTACTAGCCCAACAAGGGGATACGCAGTATTTT
>.|TRBV25-1|TRBJ1-2|.
CASSERRQDSYNYGYTF
TGTGCCAGCAGTGAAAGGAGGCAGGACAGTTATAACTATGGCTACACCTTC
>TRBD2|TRBV25-1|TRBJ2-7|.
CASSEEKGLASYEQYF
TGTGCCAGCAGTGAAGAGAAAGGACTAGCGAGTTACGAGCAGTACTTC
>.|TRBV27|TRBJ1-2|.
CASSFGTNYGYTF
TGTGCCAGCAGTTTTGGCACTAACTATGGCTACACCTTC
>.|TRBV21-1|TRBJ2-7|.
CASSRDFVDEQYF
TGTGCCAGCAGCAGGGACTTCGTGGACGAGCAGTACTTC
>.|TRBV28|TRBJ1-1|.
CASSFGRGPTEAFF
TGTGCCAGCAGTTTTGGCAGGGGTCCCACTGAAGCTTTCTTT
>TRBD2|TRBV7-9|TRBJ2-7|.
CASSAPGTSLHEQYF
TGTGCCAGCAGTGCGCCCGGGACTAGCCTGCACGAGCAGTACTTC
>.|TRBV27|TRBJ2-7|.
CASSYQDSTYEQYF
TGTGCCAGCAGTTACCAGGACAGCACCTACGAGCAGTACTTC
>TRBD2|TRBV11-2|TRBJ2-3|.
CASSKGFLAGGSSTDTQYF
TGTGCCAGCAGCAAAGGGTTCCTAGCGGGAGGGTCTAGCACAGATACGCAGTATTTT
>TRBD2|TRBV6-4|TRBJ2-1|.
CASSDSSGSGYNEQFF
TGTGCCAGCAGTGACTCGAGCGGGAGTGGGTACAATGAGCAGTTCTTC
>.|TRBV5-4|TRBJ2-1|.
CASSGGASYNEQFF
TGTGCCAGCAGCGGCGGGGCCTCCTACAATGAGCAGTTCTTC
>TRBD1|TRBV28|TRBJ1-2|.
CASSPGGQDYGYTF
TGTGCCAGCAGTCCAGGGGGTCAGGACTATGGCTACACCTTC
>TRBD1|TRBV5-5|TRBJ1-3|once
CASSGTGTGNTIYF
TGTGCCAGCAGCGGGACAGGGACTGGAAACACCATATATTTT
>TRBD2|TRBV9|TRBJ2-1|.
CASTFTSGLNYNEQFF
TGTGCCAGCACCTTCACTAGCGGACTAAACTACAATGAGCAGTTCTTC
>.|TRBV7-7|TRBJ2-3|.
CASSKTGTAVDTQYF
TGTGCTAGCAGCAAGACCGGGACTGCTGTTGATACGCAGTATTTT
>.|TRBV7-6|TRBJ1-4|.
CASSLGQDNEKLFF
TGTGCCAGCAGCTTAGGACAAGACAATGAAAAACTGTTTTTT
>TRBD2|TRBV28|TRBJ2-5|few
CASRKAAGGLKTQYF
TGTGCCAGCAGAAAAGCGGCGGGGGGCCTGAAGACCCAGTACTTC
>TRBD1|TRBV19|TRBJ1-5|.
CASRVTGGYSNQPQHF
TGTGCCAGTAGGGTTACAGGGGGCTATAGCAATCAGCCCCAGCATTTT
>TRBD2|TRBV19|TRBJ2-7|.
CASTRRASGSPTEQYF
TGTGCCAGTACGAGGAGGGCTAGCGGGAGCCCTACGGAGCAGTACTTC
>TRBD1|TRBV29-1|TRBJ2-1|.
CSVDFPDRGGNEQFF
TGCAGCGTTGATTTTCCGGACAGGGGTGGGAATGAGCAGTTCTTC
>TRBD1|TRBV2|TRBJ1-4|.
CASSVSGQGHEKLFF
TGTGCCAGCAGTGTTTCGGGACAGGGTCATGAAAAACTGTTTTTT
>TRBD2|TRBV11-3|TRBJ2-5|.
CASSLASGSGETQYF
TGTGCCAGCAGCTTAGCTAGCGGGAGCGGGGAGACCCAGTACTTC
>TRBD1|TRBV7-8|TRBJ2-2|.
CASRATGGGTGELFF
TGTGCCAGCAGGGCGACAGGGGGCGGCACCGGGGAGCTGTTTTTT
>.|TRBV6-5|TRBJ1-5|.
CASSRTVYSNQPQHF
TGTGCCAGCAGTCGTACCGTCTATAGCAATCAGCCCCAGCATTTT
>.|TRBV5-1|TRBJ2-1|.
CASSLGLPVNNEQFF
TGCGCCAGCAGTTTAGGACTACCCGTAAACAATGAGCAGTTCTTC
>.|TRBV15|TRBJ2-3|.
CATIRDVPRSTDTPYF
TGTGCCACCATCAGAGATGTGCCAAGAAGCACAGATACGCCGTATTTT
>.|TRBV11-2|TRBJ1-5|.
CASSFSGNQPQHF
TGTGCCAGCAGCTTTTCCGGCAATCAGCCCCAGCATTTT
>.|TRBV25-1|TRBJ2-1|.
CASKILVKNEQFF
TGTGCCAGCAAGATACTAGTAAAAAATGAGCAGTTCTTC
>TRBD1|TRBV28|TRBJ1-5|once
CASSRRTGGEGQPQHF
TGTGCCAGCAGCCGCAGGACAGGGGGCGAGGGTCAGCCCCAGCATTTT
>.|TRBV7-2|TRBJ2-7|few
CASSLGSFRGSSYEQYF
TGTGCCAGCAGCCTCGGATCGTTTCGCGGGTCCTCCTACGAGCAGTACTTC
>TRBD2|TRBV2|TRBJ2-1|few
CASSRKGLEVGNNEQFF
TGTGCCAGCAGTAGGAAGGGACTAGAGGTTGGCAACAATGAGCAGTTCTTC
>.|TRBV7-9|TRBJ2-1|.
CASSLVSGLDEQFF
TGTGCCAGCAGCTTGGTCTCAGGGTTGGATGAGCAGTTCTTC